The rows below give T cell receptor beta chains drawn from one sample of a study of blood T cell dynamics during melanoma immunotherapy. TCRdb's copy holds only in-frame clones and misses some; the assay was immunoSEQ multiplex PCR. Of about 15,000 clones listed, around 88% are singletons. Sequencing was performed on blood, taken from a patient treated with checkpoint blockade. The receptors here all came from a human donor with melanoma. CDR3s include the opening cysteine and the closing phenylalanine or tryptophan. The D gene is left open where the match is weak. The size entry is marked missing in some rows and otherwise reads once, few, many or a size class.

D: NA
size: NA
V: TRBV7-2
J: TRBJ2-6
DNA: TGTGCCAGCAGCTTTTATGGGGCCAACGTCCTGACTTTC
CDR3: CASSFYGANVLTF

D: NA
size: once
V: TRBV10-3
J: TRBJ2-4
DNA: TGTGCCAGCAGTGGTACTGAAAACATTCAGTACTTC
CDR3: CASSGTENIQYF

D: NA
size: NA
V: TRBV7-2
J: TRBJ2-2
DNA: TGTGCCAGCAGCTTGGCAGTCATCGGGGAGCTGTTTTTT
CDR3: CASSLAVIGELFF

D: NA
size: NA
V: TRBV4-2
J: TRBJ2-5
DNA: TGTGCCAGCAGCCTGGGAAGTGACCAAGAGACCCAGTACTTC
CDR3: CASSLGSDQETQYF

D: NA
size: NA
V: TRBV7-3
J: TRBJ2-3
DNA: TGTGCCAGCAGTCAAAGGGGAACAACAGATACGCAGTATTTT
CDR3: CASSQRGTTDTQYF

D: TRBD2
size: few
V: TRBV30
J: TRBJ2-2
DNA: TGTGCCTGGAGTGTAGGAGGGCTAGCGGGTTATTACACCGGGGAGCTGTTTTTT
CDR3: CAWSVGGLAGYYTGELFF

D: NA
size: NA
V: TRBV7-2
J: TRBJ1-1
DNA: TGTGCCAGCAGCTTGACTCGGAACACTGAAGCTTTCTTT
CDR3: CASSLTRNTEAFF

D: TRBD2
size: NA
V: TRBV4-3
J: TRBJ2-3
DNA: TGCGCCAGCAGCCAAGATCCCGGGGGGGGAGGCACAGATACGCAGTATTTT
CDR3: CASSQDPGGGGTDTQYF

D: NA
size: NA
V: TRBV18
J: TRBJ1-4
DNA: TGTGCCAGCTCACCCCCAACTAATGAAAAACTGTTTTTT
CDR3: CASSPPTNEKLFF

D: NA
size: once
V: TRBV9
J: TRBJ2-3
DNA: TGTGCCAGCAGGCGGGGATCTAGCACAGATACGCAGTATTTT
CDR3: CASRRGSSTDTQYF

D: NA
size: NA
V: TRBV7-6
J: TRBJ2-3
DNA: TGTGCCAGCAGCCTTGAGGGATTCACAGATACGCAGTATTTT
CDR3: CASSLEGFTDTQYF

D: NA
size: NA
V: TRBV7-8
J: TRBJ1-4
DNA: TGTGCCAGCAGCTTCGGGGTGTACGAAAAACTGTTTTTT
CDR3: CASSFGVYEKLFF

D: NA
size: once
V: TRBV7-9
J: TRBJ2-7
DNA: TGTGCCAGCAGCTTAGCGGGGGCTTCGATCTACGAGCAGTACTTC
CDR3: CASSLAGASIYEQYF

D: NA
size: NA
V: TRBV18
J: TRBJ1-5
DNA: TGTGCCAGCTCACCAGGGGCAAGCAATCAGCCCCAGCATTTT
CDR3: CASSPGASNQPQHF

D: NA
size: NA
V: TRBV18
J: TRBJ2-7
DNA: TGTGCCAGCTCACCACAGGGAAGCTACGAGCAGTACTTC
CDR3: CASSPQGSYEQYF

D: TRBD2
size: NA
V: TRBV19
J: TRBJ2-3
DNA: TGTGCCAGTAAACTAGCGGGCGGAACAGATACGCAGTATTTT
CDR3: CASKLAGGTDTQYF

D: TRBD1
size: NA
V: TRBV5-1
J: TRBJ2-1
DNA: TGCGCCAGCAGACTCTCCAGGGGGCGGGTGGATGAGCAGTTCTTC
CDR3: CASRLSRGRVDEQFF

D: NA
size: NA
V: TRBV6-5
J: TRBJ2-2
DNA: TGTGCCAGCAGTCGACTATCTAGGAACACCGGGGAGCTGTTTTTT
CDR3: CASSRLSRNTGELFF

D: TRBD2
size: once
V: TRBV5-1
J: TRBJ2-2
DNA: TGCGCCACCCAAGCGGGAGGGCCGGGCACCGGGGAGCTGTTTTTT
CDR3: CATQAGGPGTGELFF

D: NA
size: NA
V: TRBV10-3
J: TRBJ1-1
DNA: TGTGCCATCAGTGAGTCTCAGGTTAGGGAAGCTTTCTTT
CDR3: CAISESQVREAFF

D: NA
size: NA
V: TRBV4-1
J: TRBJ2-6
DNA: TGCGCCAGCAGCCGCAGGGCGGGGATGGATGGGGCCAACGTCCTGACTTTC
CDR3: CASSRRAGMDGANVLTF

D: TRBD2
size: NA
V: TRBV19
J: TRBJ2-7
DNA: TGTGCCAGTAGAATTCGACTAGCGGGAAACTACGAGCAGTACTTC
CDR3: CASRIRLAGNYEQYF

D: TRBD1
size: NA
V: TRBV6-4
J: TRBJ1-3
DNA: TGTGCCAGCAGTTTACAGGGGATAAGAAATCGAACTTTTGGAAACACCATATATTTT
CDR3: CASSLQGIRNRTFGNTIYF

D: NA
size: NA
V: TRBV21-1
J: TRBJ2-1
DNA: TGTGCCAGCAGCAAAGCTCCTCTAGCGGATTCCTACAATGAGCAGTTCTTC
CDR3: CASSKAPLADSYNEQFF

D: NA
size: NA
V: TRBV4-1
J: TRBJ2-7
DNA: TGCGCCAGCAGCCAACCCGGGACGGCAAGGCGGAGCGAGCAGTACTTC
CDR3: CASSQPGTARRSEQYF

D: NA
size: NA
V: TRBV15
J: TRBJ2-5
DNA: TGTGCCACCAGCAGAGATTGGGGCGGGAAAGAGACCCAGTACTTC
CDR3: CATSRDWGGKETQYF

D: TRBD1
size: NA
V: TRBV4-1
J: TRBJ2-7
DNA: TGCGCCAGCGGAGCCACAGGGGGCGAGCAGTACTTC
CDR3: CASGATGGEQYF

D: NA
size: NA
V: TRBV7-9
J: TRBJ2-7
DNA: TGTGCCAGCAGCCCGGGACAAACCTACGAGCAGTACTTC
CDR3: CASSPGQTYEQYF

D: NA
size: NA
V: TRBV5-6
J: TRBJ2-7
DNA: TGTGCCAGCAGCTTCCGGGACGAGCAGTACTTC
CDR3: CASSFRDEQYF

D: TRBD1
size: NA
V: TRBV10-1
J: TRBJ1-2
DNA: TGCGCCAGCAGATGTCCGGGACAGAGGGCTAACTATGGCTACACCTTC
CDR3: CASRCPGQRANYGYTF

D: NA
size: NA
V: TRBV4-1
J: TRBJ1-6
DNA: TGCGCCAGCAGCCACGGGGCCGGGCTACCCAATTCACCCCTCCACTTT
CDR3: CASSHGAGLPNSPLHF

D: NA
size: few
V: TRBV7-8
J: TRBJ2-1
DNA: TGTGCCAGCAGCTTAGGTGACCATCTCAATGAGCAGTTCTTC
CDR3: CASSLGDHLNEQFF

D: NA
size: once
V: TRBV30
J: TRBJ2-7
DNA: TGTGCCTGGGGGTCCTACGAGCAGTACTTC
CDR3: CAWGSYEQYF

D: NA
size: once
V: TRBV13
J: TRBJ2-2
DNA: TGTGCCAGCAGCTTAGAAGCACTGCCGAACACCGGGGAGCTGTTTTTT
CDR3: CASSLEALPNTGELFF

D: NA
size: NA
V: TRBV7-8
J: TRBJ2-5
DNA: TGTGCCAGTGGACTGAGCCGATCCTTTTTTGGGACCCAGTACTTC
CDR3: CASGLSRSFFGTQYF

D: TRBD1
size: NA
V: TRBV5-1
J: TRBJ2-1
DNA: TGCGCCAGCAGCCTGATCGGACAGGGAGCTAACAATGAGCAGTTCTTC
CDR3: CASSLIGQGANNEQFF

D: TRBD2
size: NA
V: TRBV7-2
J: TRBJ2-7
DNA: TGTGCCAGCAGCCCCTCGAGGGTGGCGGGAGCTACCGAGCAGTACTTC
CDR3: CASSPSRVAGATEQYF

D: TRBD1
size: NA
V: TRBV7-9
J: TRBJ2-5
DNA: TGTGCCAGCAGCTCTACCGGGACAGGAATTCAAGAGACCCAGTACTTC
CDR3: CASSSTGTGIQETQYF

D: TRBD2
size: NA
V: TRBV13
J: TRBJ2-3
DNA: TGTGCCAGCAGCCGGAGACTAGCCCCAGATACGCAGTATTTT
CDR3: CASSRRLAPDTQYF

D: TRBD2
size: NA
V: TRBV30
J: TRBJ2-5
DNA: TGTGCCTGGAATACCGGGACTAGCGGGATTGGAGAGACCCAGTACTTC
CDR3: CAWNTGTSGIGETQYF

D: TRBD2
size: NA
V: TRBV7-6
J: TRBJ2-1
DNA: TGTGCCAGCAGCTTAATGTCAGCGGGAGTAAACAATGAGCAGTTCTTC
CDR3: CASSLMSAGVNNEQFF